What follows are 18 T cell receptor beta chains derived from one specimen sequenced in a study of graft-versus-host responses after intestinal transplantation. Their antigens remain unidentified. Clones were read by immunoSEQ multiplex PCR, and TCRdb kept only the in-frame ones, dropping some. The sample records about 100,000 clones, roughly nine tenths being singletons. Sequencing used unstimulated CD4+ T cells sorted from spleen or lymph node cells, obtained before transplant. The receptors here all came from a human donor who was the organ donor for an intestinal transplant.

This clone was recorded only once. The rearrangement links TRBV7-2 to TRBJ2-7, with D possibly being TRBD2 (6 bases). Germline loops: CDR1 SGHTA, CDR2 FQGNSA. The CDR3 loop spans 13 amino acids. V gave up 4 bases and J gave up 7 bases, with 14 bases separating them. The DNA of the CDR3 is TGTGCCAGCAGCTGGGACTCACCTAGGGAGCAGTACTTC. Its protein is CASSWDSPREQYF.

V gene TRBV5-1 combines with J gene TRBJ1-1; 9 bases fit TRBD1. The CDR3 totals 15 residues. V was pared by 2 bases and J by 1 base, with 3 bases of the junction left unmatched. From germline, CDR1 is SGHRS and CDR2 YFSETQ. The CDR3 loop is CASSFLQGANTEAFF. CDR3 nucleotides: TGCGCCAGCAGCTTCTTACAGGGGGCGAACACTGAAGCTTTCTTT.

The J gene is TRBJ1-5, the V gene TRBV7-2, with TRBD1 matching over 10 bases. Germline CDR1 is SGHTA and CDR2 is FQGNSA. V lost 4 bases, J lost 7 bases, and 7 bases stayed unmatched. The CDR3 totals 15 residues. CDR3 region: CASSSTGGAGQPQHF. DNA for the CDR3: TGTGCCAGCAGCTCGACAGGGGGCGCAGGCCAGCCCCAGCATTTT. The whole variable domain, remainder taken from reference TRBV7-2 and TRBJ1-5, is GAGVSQSPSNKVTEKGKDVELRCDPISGHTALYWYRQSLGQGLEFLIYFQGNSAPDKSGLPSDRFSAERTGGSVSTLTIQRTQQEDSAVYLCASSSTGGAGQPQHFGDGTRLSIL.

The rearrangement links TRBV5-1 to TRBJ2-1; D gene unclear. The germline V and J ends were trimmed by 0 bases and 6 bases, with 7 bases remaining between them. CDR3 length equals 13 residues. Germline values: CDR1 SGHRS, CDR2 YFSETQ. CDR3: CASSLETGNEQFF. The CDR3 DNA sequence: TGCGCCAGCAGCTTGGAGACGGGCAATGAGCAGTTCTTC.

This clone was observed a handful of times. The rearrangement uses TRBV30 and TRBJ1-5; D perhaps matches TRBD1 (5 bases). The CDR3 is 14 amino acids. Per germline, CDR1 GTSNPN and CDR2 SVGIG (reference sequence). The V end lost 0 bases, the J end lost 7 bases, and 13 bases lay between the germline ends. The CDR3 is CAWSVMGTGQPQHF. DNA of the CDR3: TGTGCCTGGAGTGTTATGGGGACTGGGCAGCCCCAGCATTTT.

The sample holds one count of this clone. This chain uses TRBV7-9 with TRBJ1-4; D not certain. Trimming pared 1 base from V and 6 bases from J, leaving 9 bases between. The CDR3 consists of 14 residues. The germline V gene encodes CDR1 SEHNR and CDR2 FQNEAQ (reference sequence). CDR3 coding DNA: TGTGCCAGCAGCTTAGGTCAGGTCTATGAAAAACTGTTTTTT. Translating it yields CASSLGQVYEKLFF.

The chain joins TRBV30 to TRBJ1-5; maybe TRBD1 (5 bases). V lost 3 bases to trimming and J lost 6 bases, with 12 bases between them. The CDR3 has 13 amino acids. From germline, CDR1 is GTSNPN and CDR2 SVGIG (reference sequence). DNA of the CDR3: TGTGCCTGGAGCCCCGACGGGGGTCAGCCCCAGCATTTT. Its protein product is CAWSPDGGQPQHF.

The chain is built from TRBV29-1 and TRBJ1-2; perhaps TRBD1 as D (6 bases). V shed 4 bases and J shed 5 bases, with 11 bases lying between them. This CDR3 is built from 12 residues. Germline CDR1 SQVTM, CDR2 ANQGSEA. The CDR3 is CSVGAGAYGYTF. CDR3 bases: TGCAGCGTTGGGGCAGGGGCTTATGGCTACACCTTC.

This rearrangement joins TRBV27 to TRBJ1-5; unclear D gene. CDR1 MNHEY and CDR2 SMNVEV come from the germline V gene (reference sequence). The V gene lost 8 bases and the J gene lost 0 bases, with 17 bases spanning the gap. The CDR3 loop spans 16 amino acids. Here the CDR3 DNA reads TGTGCCAGCCGCTCCCTTCTTGAGGGTAGCAATCAGCCCCAGCATTTT. This encodes CASRSLLEGSNQPQHF.

The rearrangement links TRBV30 to TRBJ1-2; D not certain. The CDR3 length is 13 residues. Germline CDR1 GTSNPN, CDR2 SVGIG (reference sequence). Deletions cut 1 base from V and 3 bases from J, with 9 bases between. CDR3 in amino acids: CAWSASLYYGYTF. In DNA, the CDR3 is TGTGCCTGGAGTGCCTCCCTCTACTATGGCTACACCTTC. Full variable domain (rest looked up from reference TRBV30 and TRBJ1-2): SQTIHQWPATLVQPVGSPLSLECTVEGTSNPNLYWYRQAAGRGLQLLFYSVGIGQISSEVPQNLSASRPQDRQFILSSKKLLLSDSGFYLCAWSASLYYGYTFGSGTRLTVV.

A few counts support this clone. The V gene is TRBV9, the J gene TRBJ1-5; D call uncertain. V lost 0 bases, J lost 2 bases, and 6 bases lay in between. The CDR3 sequence is 14 residues long. CDR1 and CDR2 from the germline V gene are SGDLS and YYNGEE. The CDR3 sequence: CASSVGQGNQPQHF. The CDR3 DNA reads as TGTGCCAGCAGCGTAGGGCAGGGCAATCAGCCCCAGCATTTT.

CDR3 bases: TGTGCCAGCAGCTTAGGGACAGCAACTAATGAAAAACTGTTTTTT. It yields the protein CASSLGTATNEKLFF. V and J are TRBV7-8 and TRBJ1-4; D possibly corresponds to TRBD1 (6 bases). The V gene lost 1 base and the J gene lost 0 bases, with 6 bases spanning the gap. Germline CDR1 SGHVS, CDR2 FQNEAQ. The CDR3 runs 15 residues.

This clone was detected a few times. The germline gene is not matched at one end of the junction; a read error may be the cause. V gene TRBV12-5 combines with J gene TRBJ2-7, with 8 bases matching TRBD1. This CDR3 has 12 amino acids. Germline-derived CDR1 and CDR2 are LGHNT and FRNRAP. The CDR3 loop reads CASGLVPGQALF. Here the CDR3 DNA reads TGTGCTAGTGGTTTGGTCCCGGGACAGGCCCTATTC.

This clone showed up just once. The chain carries TRBV19 and TRBJ1-5; possible D gene TRBD1, 6 bases. V was cut by 0 bases and J by 7 bases, with 10 bases left in between. Germline V gives CDR1 LNHDA, CDR2 SQIVND (reference sequence). The CDR3 has 14 residues. The DNA of the CDR3 is TGTGCCAGTAGTATAGAGCAGGGGAGGCAGCCCCAGCATTTT. This codes for CASSIEQGRQPQHF. The whole variable domain, filled in from reference TRBV19 and TRBJ1-5, reads DGGITQSPKYLFRKEGQNVTLSCEQNLNHDAMYWYRQDPGQGLRLIYYSQIVNDFQKGDIAEGYSVSREKKESFPLTVTSAQKNPTAFYLCASSIEQGRQPQHFGDGTRLSIL.

This clone was detected only a few times. V usage is TRBV2 and J usage is TRBJ2-2; no reliable D call. The CDR3 length is 12 residues. Germline V gene sequence: CDR1 SNHLY, CDR2 FYNNEI. The ends were cut back, 8 bases at V and 2 bases at J, with 6 bases in the middle. The CDR3 coding sequence is TGTGCCAGCTGCGATAACACCGGGGAGCTGTTTTTT. Translating it yields CASCDNTGELFF.

This chain connects TRBV4-1 to TRBJ2-6; a weak D match, TRBD1 (5 bases). This CDR3 region has 18 residues. Trimming took 0 bases from V and 1 from J, leaving 13 bases between them. Germline CDR1 is MGHRA and CDR2 is YSYEKL. The CDR3 here is CASSQDKGAGSGANVLTF. Here the CDR3 DNA reads TGCGCCAGCAGCCAAGATAAAGGTGCAGGGTCTGGGGCCAACGTCCTGACTTTC.

This clone has more than one count but fewer than ten. The chain employs TRBV19 and TRBJ1-1; a possible D gene is TRBD1 (6 bases). This CDR3 region has 16 residues. V was pared by 6 bases and J by 1 base, with 18 bases between. Germline CDR1 and CDR2: LNHDA and SQIVND (reference sequence). The CDR3 region has the DNA TGTGCCAGTAGGGCAACCTCCCAGGGGTCGAACACTGAAGCTTTCTTT. Protein: CASRATSQGSNTEAFF.

V and J are TRBV7-9 and TRBJ2-5; 9 bases line up with TRBD1. Germline V gene lookup returns CDR1 SEHNR and CDR2 FQNEAQ (reference sequence). The CDR3 runs to 15 residues. The V and J ends lost 3 bases and 5 bases, in that order; junction bases with no gene match: 7. The CDR3, as DNA: TGTGCCAGCAGCTTTTGGGACAGGGATGTCGAGACCCAGTACTTC. Its protein product is CASSFWDRDVETQYF.